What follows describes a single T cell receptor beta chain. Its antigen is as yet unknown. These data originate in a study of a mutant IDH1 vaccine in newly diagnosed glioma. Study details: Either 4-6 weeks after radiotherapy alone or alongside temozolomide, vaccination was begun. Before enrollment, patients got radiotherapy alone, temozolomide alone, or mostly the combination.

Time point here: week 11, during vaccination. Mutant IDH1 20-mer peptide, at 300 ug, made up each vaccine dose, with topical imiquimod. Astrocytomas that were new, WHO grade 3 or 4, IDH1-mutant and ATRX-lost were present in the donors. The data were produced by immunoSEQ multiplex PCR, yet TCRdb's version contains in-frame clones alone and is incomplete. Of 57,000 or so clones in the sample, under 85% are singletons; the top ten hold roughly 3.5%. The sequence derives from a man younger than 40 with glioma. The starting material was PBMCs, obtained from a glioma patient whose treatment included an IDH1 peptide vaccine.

CDR3 sequence: CASSPYRNTGELFF. For the CDR3, the DNA is TGTGCCAGCAGCCCCTACAGAAACACCGGGGAGCTGTTTTTT. This sequence joins TRBV14 and TRBJ2-2; unclear D gene. Germline assignment: CDR1 SGHDN and CDR2 FVKESK. With 4 bases removed from V and 2 bases from J, the gap between germline ends came to 8 bases. The CDR3 is 14 residues long.